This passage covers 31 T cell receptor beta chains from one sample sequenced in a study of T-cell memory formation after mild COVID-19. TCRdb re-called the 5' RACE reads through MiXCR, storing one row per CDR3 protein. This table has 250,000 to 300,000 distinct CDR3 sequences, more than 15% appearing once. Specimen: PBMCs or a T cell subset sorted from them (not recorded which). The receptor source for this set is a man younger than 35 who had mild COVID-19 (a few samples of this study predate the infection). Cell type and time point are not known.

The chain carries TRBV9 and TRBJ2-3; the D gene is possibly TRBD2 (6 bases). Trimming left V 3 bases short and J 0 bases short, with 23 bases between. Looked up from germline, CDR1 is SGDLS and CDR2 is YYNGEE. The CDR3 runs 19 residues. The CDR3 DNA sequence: TGTGCCAGCAGCGAGGGTGGGGCGATAGCGGACCCTAGCACAGATACGCAGTATTTT. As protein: CASSEGGAIADPSTDTQYF.

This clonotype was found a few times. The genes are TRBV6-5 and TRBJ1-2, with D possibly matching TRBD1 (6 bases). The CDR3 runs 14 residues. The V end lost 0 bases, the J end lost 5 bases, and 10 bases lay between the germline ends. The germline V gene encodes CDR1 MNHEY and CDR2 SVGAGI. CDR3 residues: CASSYSYREYGYTF. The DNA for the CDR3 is TGTGCCAGCAGTTACTCCTACAGGGAATATGGCTACACCTTC.

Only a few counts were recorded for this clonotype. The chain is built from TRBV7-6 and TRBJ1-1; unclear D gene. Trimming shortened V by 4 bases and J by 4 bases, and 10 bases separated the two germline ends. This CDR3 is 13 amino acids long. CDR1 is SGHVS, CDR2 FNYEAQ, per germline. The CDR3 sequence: CASSSKRATEAFF. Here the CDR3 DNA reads TGTGCCAGCAGCTCAAAGAGGGCCACTGAAGCTTTCTTT.

The CDR3 bases are TGTGCCAGCAGCTCTCCCCGGGGGAGCGAGCAGTACTTC. This translates into CASSSPRGSEQYF. The rearrangement uses TRBV7-2 and TRBJ2-7, with TRBD2 as a possible D gene (6 bases). The CDR3 covers 13 residues. Deletions cut 4 bases from V and 6 bases from J, with 13 bases between. Germline V gene sequence: CDR1 SGHTA, CDR2 FQGNSA.

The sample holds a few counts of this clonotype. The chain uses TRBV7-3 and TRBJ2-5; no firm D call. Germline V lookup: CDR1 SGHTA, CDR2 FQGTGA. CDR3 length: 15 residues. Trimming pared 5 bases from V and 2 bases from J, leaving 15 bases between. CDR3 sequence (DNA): TGTGCCAGCAGCCCCTCCCACAGCGTACAAGAGACCCAGTACTTC. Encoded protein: CASSPSHSVQETQYF.

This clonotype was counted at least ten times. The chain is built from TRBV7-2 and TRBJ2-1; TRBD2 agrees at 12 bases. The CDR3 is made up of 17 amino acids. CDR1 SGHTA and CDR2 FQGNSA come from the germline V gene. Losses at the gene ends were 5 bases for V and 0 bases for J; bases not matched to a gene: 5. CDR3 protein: CASSPRTSGVSYNEQFF. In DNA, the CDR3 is TGTGCCAGCAGCCCGAGGACTAGCGGGGTCTCCTACAATGAGCAGTTCTTC.

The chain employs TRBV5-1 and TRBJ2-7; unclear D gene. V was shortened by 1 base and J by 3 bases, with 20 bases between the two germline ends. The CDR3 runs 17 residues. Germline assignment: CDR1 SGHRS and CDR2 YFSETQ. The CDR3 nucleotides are TGCGCCAGCAGCTTGTCCGTAGAGCCCCCTGACCTCTACGAGCAGTACTTC. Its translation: CASSLSVEPPDLYEQYF.

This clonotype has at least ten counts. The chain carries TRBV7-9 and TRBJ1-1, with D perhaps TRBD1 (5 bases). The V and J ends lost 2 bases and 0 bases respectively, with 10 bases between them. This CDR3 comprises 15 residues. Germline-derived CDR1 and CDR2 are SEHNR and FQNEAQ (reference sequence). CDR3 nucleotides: TGTGCCAGCAGCTTATTAACAGGCATGAACACTGAAGCTTTCTTT. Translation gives CASSLLTGMNTEAFF.

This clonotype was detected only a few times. The CDR3 region has the DNA TGTGCCACCAGCATTGGGGGCGGCGGGGGGAACAATGAGCAGTTCTTC. Translating gives CATSIGGGGGNNEQFF. V is TRBV15 and J is TRBJ2-1, with 8 bases aligning to TRBD2. CDR3 length: 16 residues. Germline V gene sequence: CDR1 LNHNV, CDR2 YYDKDF (reference sequence). V shed 4 bases, J shed 5 bases, and the junction held 10 bases outside the gene matches.

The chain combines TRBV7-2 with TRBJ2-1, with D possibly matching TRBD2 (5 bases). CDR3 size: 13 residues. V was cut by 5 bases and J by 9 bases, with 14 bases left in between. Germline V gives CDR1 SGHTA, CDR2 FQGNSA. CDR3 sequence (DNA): TGTGCCAGCAGCATGGGTGCGGGCAGTGAGCAGTTCTTC. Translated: CASSMGAGSEQFF.

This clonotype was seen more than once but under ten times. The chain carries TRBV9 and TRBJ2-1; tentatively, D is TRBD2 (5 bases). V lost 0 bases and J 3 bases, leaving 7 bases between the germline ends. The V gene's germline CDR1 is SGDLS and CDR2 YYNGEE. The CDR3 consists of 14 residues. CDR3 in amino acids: CASSVASGYNEQFF. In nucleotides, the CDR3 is TGTGCCAGCAGCGTAGCAAGCGGCTACAATGAGCAGTTCTTC.

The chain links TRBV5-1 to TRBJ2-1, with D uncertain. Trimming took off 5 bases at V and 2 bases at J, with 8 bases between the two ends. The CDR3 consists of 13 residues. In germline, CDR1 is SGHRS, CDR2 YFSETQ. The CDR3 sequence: CASRGEAYNEQFF. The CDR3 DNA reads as TGCGCCAGCAGAGGTGAGGCCTACAATGAGCAGTTCTTC.

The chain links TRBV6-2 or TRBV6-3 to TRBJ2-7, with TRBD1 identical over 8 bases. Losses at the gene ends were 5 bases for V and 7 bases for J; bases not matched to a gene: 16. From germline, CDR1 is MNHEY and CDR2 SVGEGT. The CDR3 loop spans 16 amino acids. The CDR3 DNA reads TGTGCCAGCAGTCCCGGCCTGGTTGACAGGGGCTTGGAGCAGTACTTC. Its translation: CASSPGLVDRGLEQYF.

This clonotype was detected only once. CDR3 in amino acids: CASSFLGHNNEQFF. The DNA of the CDR3 is TGTGCCAGCAGCTTTTTAGGACACAACAATGAGCAGTTCTTC. This chain connects TRBV28 to TRBJ2-1, with D possibly being TRBD1 (5 bases). Trimming took off 6 bases at V and 5 bases at J, with 14 bases between the two ends. The V gene's germline CDR1 is MDHEN and CDR2 SYDVKM. The CDR3 totals 14 residues.

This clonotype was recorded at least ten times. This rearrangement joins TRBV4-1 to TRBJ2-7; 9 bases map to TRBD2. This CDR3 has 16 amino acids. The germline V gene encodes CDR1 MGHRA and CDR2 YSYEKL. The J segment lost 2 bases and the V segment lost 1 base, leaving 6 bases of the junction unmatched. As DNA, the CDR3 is TGCGCCAGCAGCCAAGGTAGAGCTAGCGGGGCCTACGAGCAGTACTTC. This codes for CASSQGRASGAYEQYF.

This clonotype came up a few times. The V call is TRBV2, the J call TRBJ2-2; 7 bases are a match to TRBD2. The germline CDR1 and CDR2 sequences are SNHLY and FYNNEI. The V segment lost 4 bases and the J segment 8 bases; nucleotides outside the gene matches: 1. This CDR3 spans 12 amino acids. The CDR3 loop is CASSGLAGELFF. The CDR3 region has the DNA TGTGCCAGCAGTGGACTAGCTGGGGAGCTGTTTTTT.

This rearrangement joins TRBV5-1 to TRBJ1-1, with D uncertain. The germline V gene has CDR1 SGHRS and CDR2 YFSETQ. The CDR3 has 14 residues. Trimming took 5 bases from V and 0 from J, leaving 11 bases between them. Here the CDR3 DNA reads TGCGCCAGCAGTTTTGACGGTCTGAACACTGAAGCTTTCTTT. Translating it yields CASSFDGLNTEAFF.

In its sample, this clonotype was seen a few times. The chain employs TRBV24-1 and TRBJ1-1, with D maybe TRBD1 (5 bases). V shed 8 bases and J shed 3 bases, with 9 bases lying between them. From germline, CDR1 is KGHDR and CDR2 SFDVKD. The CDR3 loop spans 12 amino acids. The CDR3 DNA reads TGTGCCACCACAGGGAACGACACTGAAGCTTTCTTT. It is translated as CATTGNDTEAFF.

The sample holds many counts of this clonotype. The CDR3 region is CASSLGNGDTQYF. Written as DNA, the CDR3 is TGTGCCAGCAGCTTAGGGAACGGGGATACGCAGTATTTT. This chain links TRBV7-2 with TRBJ2-3, with D hard to call. The germline V gene encodes CDR1 SGHTA and CDR2 FQGNSA. The V gene lost 1 base and the J gene lost 6 bases, with 8 bases spanning the gap. The CDR3 extends over 13 amino acids.

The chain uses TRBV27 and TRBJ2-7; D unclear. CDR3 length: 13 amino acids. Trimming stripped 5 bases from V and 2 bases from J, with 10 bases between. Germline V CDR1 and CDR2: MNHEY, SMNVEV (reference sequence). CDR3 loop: CASSRSQTYEQYF. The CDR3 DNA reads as TGTGCCAGCAGTCGCAGCCAAACCTACGAGCAGTACTTC.

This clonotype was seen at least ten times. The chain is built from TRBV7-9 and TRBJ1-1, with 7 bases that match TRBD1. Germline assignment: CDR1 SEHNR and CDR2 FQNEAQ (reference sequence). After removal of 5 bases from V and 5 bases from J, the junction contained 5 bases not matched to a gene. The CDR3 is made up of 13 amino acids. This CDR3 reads CASSAQGETEAFF. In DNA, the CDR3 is TGTGCCAGCAGCGCGCAGGGGGAAACTGAAGCTTTCTTT.

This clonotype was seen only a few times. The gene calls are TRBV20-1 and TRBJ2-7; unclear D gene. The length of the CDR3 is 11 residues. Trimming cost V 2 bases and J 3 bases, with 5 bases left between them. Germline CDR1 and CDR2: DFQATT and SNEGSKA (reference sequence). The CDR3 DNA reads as TGCAGTGCTAGATCCGGCTACGAGCAGTACGTC. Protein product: CSARSGYEQYV.

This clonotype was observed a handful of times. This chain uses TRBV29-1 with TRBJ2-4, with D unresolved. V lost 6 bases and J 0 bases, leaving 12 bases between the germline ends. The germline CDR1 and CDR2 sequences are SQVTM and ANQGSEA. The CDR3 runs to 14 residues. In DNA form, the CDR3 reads TGCAGCGTACAGACCCAGCTAGCCAAAAACATTCAGTACTTC. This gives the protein CSVQTQLAKNIQYF.

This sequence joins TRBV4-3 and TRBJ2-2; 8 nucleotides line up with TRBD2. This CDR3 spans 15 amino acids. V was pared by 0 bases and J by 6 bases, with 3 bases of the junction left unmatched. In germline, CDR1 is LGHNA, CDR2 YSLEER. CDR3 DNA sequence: TGCGCCAGCAGCCAAGATATCGGGGGGGCCGGGGAGCTGTTTTTT. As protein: CASSQDIGGAGELFF.

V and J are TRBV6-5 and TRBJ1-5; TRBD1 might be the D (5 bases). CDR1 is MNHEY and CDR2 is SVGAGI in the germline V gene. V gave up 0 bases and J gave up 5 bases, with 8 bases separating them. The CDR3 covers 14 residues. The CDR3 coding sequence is TGTGCCAGCAGTTACTCTAGACAGTATCAGCCCCAGCATTTT. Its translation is CASSYSRQYQPQHF.

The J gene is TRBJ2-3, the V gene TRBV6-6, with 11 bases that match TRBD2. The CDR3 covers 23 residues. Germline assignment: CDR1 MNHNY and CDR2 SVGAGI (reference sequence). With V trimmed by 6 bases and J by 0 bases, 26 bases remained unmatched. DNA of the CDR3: TGTGCCAGCAGACCAGACAGGCAGTGGCTAGCGGGGGGCAACATTACTAGCACAGATACGCAGTATTTT. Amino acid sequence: CASRPDRQWLAGGNITSTDTQYF.

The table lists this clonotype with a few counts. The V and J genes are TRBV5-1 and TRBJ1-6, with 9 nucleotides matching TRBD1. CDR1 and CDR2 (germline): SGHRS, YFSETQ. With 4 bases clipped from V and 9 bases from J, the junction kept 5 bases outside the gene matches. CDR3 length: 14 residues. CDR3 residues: CASSTGQGGSPLHF. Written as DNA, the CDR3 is TGCGCCAGCAGCACGGGACAGGGCGGTTCACCCCTCCACTTT.

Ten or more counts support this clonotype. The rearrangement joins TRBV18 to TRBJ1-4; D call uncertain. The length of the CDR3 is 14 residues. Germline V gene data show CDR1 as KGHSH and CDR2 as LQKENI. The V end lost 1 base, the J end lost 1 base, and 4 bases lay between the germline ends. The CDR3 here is CASSPQGTNEKLFF. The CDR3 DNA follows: TGTGCCAGCTCACCACAGGGAACTAATGAAAAACTGTTTTTT.

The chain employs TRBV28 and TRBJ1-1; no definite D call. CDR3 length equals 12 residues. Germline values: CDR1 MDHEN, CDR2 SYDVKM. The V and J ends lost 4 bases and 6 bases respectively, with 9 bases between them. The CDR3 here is CASSSTPPEAFF. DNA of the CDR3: TGTGCCAGCAGTTCAACACCGCCTGAAGCTTTCTTT.

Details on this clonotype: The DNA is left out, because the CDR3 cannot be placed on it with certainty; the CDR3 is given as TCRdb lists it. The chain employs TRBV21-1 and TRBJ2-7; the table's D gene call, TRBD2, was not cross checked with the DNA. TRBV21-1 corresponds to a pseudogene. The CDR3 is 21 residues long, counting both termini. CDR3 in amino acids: CASSKALWASGACIYSYEQYV.

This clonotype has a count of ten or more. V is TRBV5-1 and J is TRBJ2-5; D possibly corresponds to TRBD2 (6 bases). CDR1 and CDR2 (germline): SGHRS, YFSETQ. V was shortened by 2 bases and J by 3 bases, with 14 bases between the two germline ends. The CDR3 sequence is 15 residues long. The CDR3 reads CASSLLPGVKETQYF. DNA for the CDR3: TGCGCCAGCAGCTTACTTCCGGGAGTCAAAGAGACCCAGTACTTC.